This paragraph reports one T cell receptor (beta chain). Antigen: not known. Germline-derived CDR1 and CDR2 are MDHEN and SYDVKM. Trimming cost V 3 bases and J 0 bases, with 15 bases left between them. CDR3 length: 18 amino acids. These data are taken from a study of shared clonotypes between healthy human individuals. Study details: The plates for each donor numbered three CD4 naive, three CD4 memory, two CD8 naive and one CD8 memory.

Notes on the study in general: An effect of sequencing depth on clonotype sharing among donors was expected.

Naive CD4+ cells were CD45RA-selected; the remaining cells were memory. Generated by immunoSEQ multiplex PCR, the TCRdb table keeps only in-frame clones and is missing some. This repertoire shows roughly 700,000 clones, over 65% found once; its top ten account for about 1.8%. The clonotype was recovered from a woman in her 30s in good health. The chain employs TRBV28 and TRBJ2-6; possibly TRBD1 for D (6 bases). The material sequenced was memory CD4+ T cells sorted from blood. Stated subset: CD45RA-negative fraction. CDR3 nucleotide sequence: TGTGCCAGCAGTTTTAATACAGGGCGACTCTCTGGGGCCAACGTCCTGACTTTC. It yields the protein CASSFNTGRLSGANVLTF. The full variable domain, completed using reference TRBV28 and TRBJ2-6, is DVKVTQSSRYLVKRTGEKVFLECVQDMDHENMFWYRQDPGLGLRLIYFSYDVKMKEKGDIPEGYSVSREKKERFSLILESASTNQTSMYLCASSFNTGRLSGANVLTFGAGSRLTVL.